One sample yielded the 15 T cell receptor beta chains listed below, sequenced in a study of molecular identifiers for immune sequencing clone quantification. TCRdb redid the calling of the PCR reads with MiXCR, one entry per CDR3 protein. The table shows more than 550,000 distinct CDR3 sequences, with roughly 23% occurring only once. The sequenced sample was naive CD8+ T cells from blood, with Jurkat cell RNA spiked in. Indicated subset: FACS-sorted CD8+CD4-CCR7+CD45RA+ naive T cells. These receptors were obtained from a human donor in good health. Some libraries in this study had Jurkat cell RNA spiked in.

This clonotype was seen a handful of times. This chain links TRBV12-3 or TRBV12-4 with TRBJ2-7, with D maybe TRBD1 (6 bases). CDR3 length: 14 residues. Trimming removed 5 bases from V and 2 bases from J, with 13 bases in between. CDR3 bases: TGTGCCAGCAGTCCCCGGGACAACACCTACGAGCAGTACTTC. Its translation: CASSPRDNTYEQYF.

This clonotype appeared many times. V and J are TRBV2 and TRBJ1-1, with 8 bases lining up with TRBD1. The junction had 16 bases not matched to a gene; V was cut back by 4 bases and J by 3 bases. Per germline, CDR1 SNHLY and CDR2 FYNNEI. The CDR3 loop spans 18 amino acids. This CDR3 is CASSVNIQGVFSYTEAFF. Here the CDR3 DNA reads TGTGCCAGCAGTGTAAATATACAGGGGGTATTTTCTTACACTGAAGCTTTCTTT.

Note on this clonotype: Possible read error: a much larger clone is one base away. The genes are TRBV4-3 and TRBJ2-5; D assignment may be TRBD1 or TRBD2 (5 bases each). The CDR3 contains 12 residues. The germline V gene has CDR1 LGHNA and CDR2 YSLEER. The CDR3 sequence is CASGSRSGTRYF. The CDR3 DNA is TGCGCCAGCGGAAGCAGGTCAGGGACCCGGTACTTC.

The V and J genes are TRBV19 and TRBJ1-2; the D is unclear. V was shortened by 6 bases and J by 4 bases, with 15 bases between the two germline ends. Per the germline V gene, CDR1 is LNHDA and CDR2 is SQIVND (reference sequence). The CDR3 spans 14 residues. The CDR3 loop reads CASRMTAYTYGYTF. The CDR3 coding sequence is TGTGCCAGTAGGATGACGGCCTACACCTATGGCTACACCTTC.

This clonotype was seen only a few times. This may stem from a read error, because a much larger clone lies one nucleotide away. The chain is built from TRBV4-1 and TRBJ2-1, with D possibly being TRBD2 (5 bases). V was shortened by 1 base and J by 0 bases, with 10 bases between the two germline ends. Germline V gives CDR1 MGHRA, CDR2 YSYEKL. The CDR3 totals 16 residues. CDR3 amino acids: CASSQVPGVSYNEQFF. CDR3 nucleotides: TGCGCCAGCAGCCAAGTGCCCGGGGTCTCCTACAATGAGCAGTTCTTC.

V gene TRBV7-3 combines with J gene TRBJ2-5, with 8 nucleotides matching TRBD2. This CDR3 region has 16 residues. V lost 0 bases to trimming and J lost 4 bases; unmatched junction nucleotides: 7. The germline CDR1 and CDR2 sequences are SGHTA and FQGTGA. The CDR3 is CASSLTEAGVGETQYF. In DNA, the CDR3 is TGTGCCAGCAGCTTAACGGAAGCGGGAGTTGGAGAGACCCAGTACTTC.

The rearrangement links TRBV19 to TRBJ2-3; D gene uncertain. V was cut by 10 bases and J by 1 base, with 18 bases left in between. CDR3 length: 15 amino acids. Germline CDR1 is LNHDA and CDR2 is SQIVND (reference sequence). The CDR3 region is CATRFWSQGTDTQYF. The CDR3 DNA reads TGTGCCACTCGTTTTTGGTCACAAGGCACAGATACGCAGTATTTT.

This clonotype turned up a few times. The J gene is TRBJ2-7, the V gene TRBV5-1; possible D gene TRBD2, 6 bases. Trimming pared 4 bases from V and 5 bases from J, leaving 22 bases between. CDR1 is SGHRS and CDR2 is YFSETQ in the germline V gene. The CDR3 loop spans 16 amino acids. CDR3 DNA: TGCGCCAGCAGCGGTGGAGGGAGAAGCTCTGGGCACGAGCAGTACTTC. This translates into CASSGGGRSSGHEQYF.

This clonotype has just a few counts. The V call is TRBV7-6, the J call TRBJ1-4; 7 bases map to TRBD1. Germline V gene data show CDR1 as SGHVS and CDR2 as FNYEAQ. The CDR3 is 16 residues long. The J segment lost 6 bases and the V segment lost 1 base, leaving 8 bases of the junction unmatched. CDR3 nucleotide sequence: TGTGCCAGCAGCTTAGTGGTGCAGGGGGTAGATGAAAAACTGTTTTTT. Translated: CASSLVVQGVDEKLFF.

V usage is TRBV13 and J usage is TRBJ2-2, with TRBD2 matching 7 bases. The CDR3 is 15 amino acids. Germline values: CDR1 PRHDT, CDR2 FYEKMQ (reference sequence). The V gene end was trimmed by 3 bases and the J gene end by 6 bases; junction bases not matched to a gene: 7. The CDR3 nucleotides read TGTGCCAGCAGCTTCGGCGGGGGAGAGGCCGGGGAGCTGTTTTTT. Encoded protein: CASSFGGGEAGELFF.

This clonotype was picked up many times. The gene calls are TRBV28 and TRBJ2-2; 9 bases map to TRBD1. CDR1 is MDHEN, CDR2 SYDVKM, per germline. J lost 5 bases, V lost 10 bases, and 17 bases had no gene match. CDR3 size: 17 residues. The CDR3 sequence is CAIPEAYRGLGTGELFF. Here the CDR3 DNA reads TGTGCCATCCCGGAGGCATACAGGGGGCTAGGTACCGGGGAGCTGTTTTTT. Full variable domain (outside the CDR3, taken from reference TRBV28 and TRBJ2-2): DVKVTQSSRYLVKRTGEKVFLECVQDMDHENMFWYRQDPGLGLRLIYFSYDVKMKEKGDIPEGYSVSREKKERFSLILESASTNQTSMYLCAIPEAYRGLGTGELFFGEGSRLTVL.

This clonotype was detected a few times. The CDR3 sequence: CASSSFPTADTQYF. The CDR3 DNA sequence: TGTGCCAGCAGTTCGTTCCCTACTGCCGATACGCAGTATTTT. The chain carries TRBV27 and TRBJ2-3; D is unclear. The CDR3 length is 14 residues. V lost 4 bases and J lost 6, with 14 bases in between. Per germline, CDR1 MNHEY and CDR2 SMNVEV (reference sequence).

This clonotype was detected many times. The chain employs TRBV7-9 and TRBJ2-5, with D unclear. The CDR3 sequence is 17 residues long. V lost 0 bases, J lost 0 bases, and 14 bases lay in between. Germline lookup yields CDR1 SEHNR and CDR2 FQNEAQ (reference sequence). The CDR3 DNA sequence: TGTGCCAGCAGCTTAGCGTCGGGCGTGGGGTACCAAGAGACCCAGTACTTC. Amino acids: CASSLASGVGYQETQYF.

This clonotype was seen a few times. With a much larger clone just one base away, this may be a read error. The chain couples TRBV28 to TRBJ2-3, with D perhaps matching TRBD1 or TRBD2 (5 bases each). Trimming took 2 bases from V and 5 from J, leaving 14 bases between them. The CDR3 spans 15 residues. The germline V gene encodes CDR1 MDHEN and CDR2 SYDVKM. CDR3 loop: CASSLRSGTVDTQYF. The CDR3 DNA follows: TGTGCCAGCAGTTTAAGGTCCGGGACCGTAGATACGCAGTATTTT.

As regards this clonotype: A much larger clone is a single base away; this may be a read error. J is TRBJ2-1 and V is TRBV20-1; possible D gene TRBD2, 5 bases. The germline V and J ends were trimmed by 4 bases and 11 bases, with 18 bases remaining between them. The CDR3 length is 13 residues. From germline, CDR1 is DFQATT and CDR2 SNEGSKA (reference sequence). CDR3 sequence reads: CSATDSLKGKQFF. CDR3 nucleotides: TGCAGTGCTACGGACTCTTTGAAGGGTAAGCAGTTCTTC.